This TCR beta chain was retrieved from a study of blood T cell repertoires in COVID-19. Libraries were prepared by immunoSEQ multiplex PCR; TCRdb keeps only in-frame clonotypes and omits some of them. Counted here are approximately 290,000 clones, roughly 84% occurring once; the ten biggest clones make up 0.7% to 1%. Germline CDR1 KGHSH, CDR2 LQKENI. The junction had 7 bases not matched to a gene; V was cut back by 3 bases and J by 7 bases. CDR3 size: 15 residues. In Seattle, patients joined the study during active infection and were tracked longitudinally. Sequenced input: peripheral blood. This clonotype was obtained from a human donor with COVID-19, enrolled during active disease. The donor label of this sample is uncertain. V and J are TRBV18 and TRBJ2-1, with TRBD1 identical over 9 bases. DNA of the CDR3: TGTGCCAGCTCACCTCTGGGACAGGGAGAAAATGAGCAGTTCTTC. Translated, it gives CASSPLGQGENEQFF. The full variable domain, in which reference TRBV18 and TRBJ2-1 provide the parts outside the CDR3, is NAGVMQNPRHLVRRRGQEARLRCSPMKGHSHVYWYRQLPEEGLKFMVYLQKENIIDESGMPKERFSAEFPKEGPSILRIQQVVRGDSAAYFCASSPLGQGENEQFFGPGTRLTVL.